This T cell receptor beta chain was captured in a study of blood T cell repertoires in COVID-19. Study at large: Sites in the United States, Italy and Spain provided acute and convalescent COVID-19 samples. Nucleic acid was either cDNA or gDNA, and it came from T cells, B-cell-depleted T cells, or PBMCs.

Enrollment of patients from Seattle took place during active infection, with longitudinal follow-up. This clone was seen more than once but under ten times. Under the authors' procedure: Reference gene primer amplification yielded estimated nucleated cell counts. The table came from immunoSEQ multiplex PCR; TCRdb's copy has only in-frame clones and leaves some out. V, J and clone size are taken as reported in that table, and D and trimming were inferred from the DNA itself. The table shows 140,000 to 150,000 clones, with roughly 89% occurring only once. There are 14 residues in the CDR3. CDR1 is MDHEN, CDR2 SYDVKM, per germline. V lost 6 bases to trimming and J lost 7 bases; unmatched junction nucleotides: 7.

The sequencing input was peripheral blood. The receptor's source is a man younger than 45 with COVID-19, enrolled during active disease. The rearrangement links TRBV28 to TRBJ1-4, with 8 bases aligning to TRBD1. This CDR3 reads CASSPGQGREKLFF. CDR3 DNA: TGTGCCAGCAGCCCCGGACAGGGACGTGAAAAACTGTTTTTT. The whole variable domain, filled in from reference TRBV28 and TRBJ1-4, reads DVKVTQSSRYLVKRTGEKVFLECVQDMDHENMFWYRQDPGLGLRLIYFSYDVKMKEKGDIPEGYSVSREKKERFSLILESASTNQTSMYLCASSPGQGREKLFFGSGTQLSVL.